This TCR beta chain was profiled in a study of technical replicates of blood from a few donors. Some clones are missing from TCRdb's copy, which holds only in-frame ones; the method was immunoSEQ multiplex PCR. This sample has about 44,000 clones, with about 96% found just once. Trimming pared 0 bases from V and 3 bases from J, leaving 6 bases between. The CDR3 is 14 residues long. Germline CDR1 reads MNHEY; CDR2 reads SVGAGI. Sequencing was done on a sample of T cells isolated from PBMCs. This TCR derives from a human donor in good health. This chain links TRBV6-5 with TRBJ1-3; D gene unclear. The DNA of the CDR3 is TGTGCCAGCAGTTACTCCCCCTTTGGAAACACCATATATTTT. Its protein is CASSYSPFGNTIYF.